One and the same sample provided the 27 T cell receptor beta chains below, sequenced in a study of T-cell reconstitution after alpha-beta-depleted transplantation in children. Unique molecular identifiers were built into the TCRbeta library. TCRdb recomputed calls from the PCR reads with MiXCR, one row per CDR3 protein. The sample yields just under 550,000 distinct CDR3 sequences, 15% to 20% seen once. The sample here was PBMCs from the stem cell graft donor, taken from the stem cell graft. The receptors come from a human donor who donated a stem cell graft to a child with acute lymphoblastic leukemia.

This clonotype was seen a few times. The V gene is TRBV9, the J gene TRBJ1-1; no definite D call. The V gene lost 4 bases and the J gene lost 0 bases, with 13 bases spanning the gap. Germline CDR1 and CDR2: SGDLS and YYNGEE. CDR3 size: 15 residues. DNA for the CDR3: TGTGCCAGCAGCCTACCCCCGGTCATGAACACTGAAGCTTTCTTT. This codes for CASSLPPVMNTEAFF.

The gene calls are TRBV28 and TRBJ2-5, with D uncertain. Trimming left V 6 bases short and J 2 bases short, with 13 bases between. The CDR3 sequence is 14 residues long. Germline V gene sequence: CDR1 MDHEN, CDR2 SYDVKM. The CDR3 region has the DNA TGTGCCAGCAGCCCCGTTATTAATCAAGAGACCCAGTACTTC. It encodes CASSPVINQETQYF.

V gene TRBV7-3 combines with J gene TRBJ2-2; D perhaps matches TRBD1 (6 bases). Trimming took 1 base from V and 4 from J, leaving 10 bases between them. Germline V gives CDR1 SGHTA, CDR2 FQGTGA. There are 15 residues in the CDR3. The CDR3 region has the DNA TGTGCCAGCAGCTTAATGGGGGCCGGCACCGGGGAGCTGTTTTTT. Its translation is CASSLMGAGTGELFF.

The V and J genes are TRBV12-3 or TRBV12-4 and TRBJ1-5, with TRBD1 as a possible D gene (6 bases). The ends were cut back, 1 base at V and 3 bases at J, with 13 bases in the middle. The CDR3 is made up of 16 amino acids. The DNA of the CDR3 is TGTGCCAGCAGTTTAGGCAACAGGGTGACCAATCAGCCCCAGCATTTT. Translation gives CASSLGNRVTNQPQHF.

The table lists this clonotype with a few counts. The chain links TRBV9 to TRBJ1-4; D is ambiguous. V gave up 3 bases and J gave up 0 bases, with 9 bases separating them. There are 15 residues in the CDR3. Per the germline V gene, CDR1 is SGDLS and CDR2 is YYNGEE. CDR3: CASSESGTTNEKLFF. The CDR3 DNA follows: TGTGCCAGCAGCGAATCCGGAACAACTAATGAAAAACTGTTTTTT.

This clonotype appeared many times. The J gene is TRBJ1-5, the V gene TRBV27; D is undetermined. The germline V gene has CDR1 MNHEY and CDR2 SMNVEV (reference sequence). Between the trimmed V and J ends, which lost 2 bases and 3 bases, there was a span of 8 bases. This CDR3 contains 14 residues. CDR3: CASSLAGINQPQHF. CDR3 bases: TGTGCCAGCAGTTTAGCGGGAATCAATCAGCCCCAGCATTTT.

This clonotype has only a few counts. The V gene is TRBV12-3 or TRBV12-4, the J gene TRBJ2-1, with D possibly being TRBD2 (5 bases). V was trimmed by 5 bases and J by 11 bases, leaving 10 bases between them. The CDR3 is made up of 11 amino acids. CDR3 nucleotide sequence: TGTGCCAGCAGTCCCGACTATCAGCAGTTCTTC. Protein: CASSPDYQQFF.

The table lists this clonotype with many counts. The V gene is TRBV5-1, the J gene TRBJ2-2; the D is unclear. The CDR3 runs to 12 residues. V lost 2 bases, J lost 3 bases, and 2 bases lay in between. Germline assignment: CDR1 SGHRS and CDR2 YFSETQ. CDR3 nucleotides: TGCGCCAGCAGCTTCGACACCGGGGAGCTGTTTTTT. Translating it yields CASSFDTGELFF.

V is TRBV20-1 and J is TRBJ1-5; D is ambiguous. Germline CDR1 is DFQATT and CDR2 is SNEGSKA (reference sequence). V gave up 0 bases and J gave up 2 bases, with 17 bases separating them. The CDR3 is made up of 17 amino acids. The CDR3 protein is CSARDAHSIGRNQPQHF. CDR3 coding DNA: TGCAGTGCTAGAGATGCTCACTCAATCGGACGCAATCAGCCCCAGCATTTT.

The genes are TRBV20-1 and TRBJ1-5; 7 bases align to TRBD1. Trimming removed 0 bases from V and 6 bases from J; junction bases left unmatched: 5. CDR1 is DFQATT and CDR2 is SNEGSKA in the germline V gene (reference sequence). There are 14 residues in the CDR3. CDR3 nucleotides: TGCAGTGCTAGAGATACCACAGGGGTTCAGCCCCAGCATTTT. Translation gives CSARDTTGVQPQHF.

Ten or more counts support this clonotype. The chain has TRBV12-3 or TRBV12-4 and TRBJ1-1; D gene unclear. This CDR3 is 12 amino acids long. Trimming removed 2 bases from V and 4 bases from J, with 5 bases in between. The CDR3 DNA follows: TGTGCCAGCAGTTTACGATCCACTGAAGCTTTCTTT. As protein: CASSLRSTEAFF.

V usage is TRBV20-1 and J usage is TRBJ2-3; no clear D. V lost 7 bases to trimming and J lost 2 bases, with 10 bases between them. CDR3 length: 12 amino acids. The germline V gene has CDR1 DFQATT and CDR2 SNEGSKA (reference sequence). CDR3 sequence (DNA): TGCAGTGTAGTTTCGGACACAGATACGCAGTATTTT. Its protein is CSVVSDTDTQYF.

This clonotype was counted between two and nine times. The chain uses TRBV5-6 and TRBJ1-1, with D hard to call. V was cut by 4 bases and J by 1 base, with 11 bases left in between. Germline V gene lookup returns CDR1 SGHDT and CDR2 YYEEEE. The CDR3 sequence is 14 residues long. CDR3 sequence (DNA): TGTGCCAGCAGCATCGATCGAGAGAACACTGAAGCTTTCTTT. This translates into CASSIDRENTEAFF. Full variable domain (missing parts from reference TRBV5-6 and TRBJ1-1): DAGVTQSPTHLIKTRGQQVTLRCSPKSGHDTVSWYQQALGQGPQFIFQYYEEEERQRGNFPDRFSGHQFPNYSSELNVNALLLGDSALYLCASSIDRENTEAFFGQGTRLTVV.

The rearrangement joins TRBV6-5 to TRBJ2-7; D unresolved. CDR3 length: 13 residues. Germline CDR1 reads MNHEY; CDR2 reads SVGAGI. V was clipped by 2 bases and J by 2 bases, with 7 bases between them. The DNA of the CDR3 is TGTGCCAGCAGTTACGGTCTCCCCTACGAGCAGTACTTC. Residues: CASSYGLPYEQYF.

The chain has TRBV9 and TRBJ2-3; no clear D gene. The CDR3 covers 15 residues. The ends were cut back, 0 bases at V and 2 bases at J, with 10 bases in the middle. CDR1 and CDR2 (germline): SGDLS, YYNGEE. CDR3: CASSVGSFYTDTQYF. The CDR3 nucleotides are TGTGCCAGCAGCGTAGGAAGTTTTTACACAGATACGCAGTATTTT.

V usage is TRBV12-3 or TRBV12-4 and J usage is TRBJ2-5; the D gene could be TRBD1 or TRBD2 (5 bases each). This CDR3 region has 16 residues. Trimming took off 8 bases at V and 0 bases at J, with 19 bases between the two ends. CDR3 bases: TGTGCCAGCGAAAGGGGACCACTCGAGGACCAAGAGACCCAGTACTTC. Residues: CASERGPLEDQETQYF.

This clonotype showed up just a few times. The rearrangement links TRBV3-1 to TRBJ2-3, with 13 bases aligning to TRBD2. CDR3 size: 17 residues. Germline assignment: CDR1 LGHDT and CDR2 YNNKEL (reference sequence). J was trimmed by 2 bases and V by 3 bases; bases with no gene match: 5. The CDR3 coding sequence is TGTGCCAGCAGCCACCGGGGACTAGCGGGATACACAGATACGCAGTATTTT. Its protein is CASSHRGLAGYTDTQYF.

In this sample, this clonotype turned up a few times. The genes are TRBV5-1 and TRBJ2-1; TRBD1 matches 10 bases. V lost 2 bases, J lost 4 bases, and 12 bases stayed unmatched. The CDR3 runs to 18 residues. Germline loops: CDR1 SGHRS, CDR2 YFSETQ. DNA for the CDR3: TGCGCCAGCAGCTTCCGGGACAGGGGCGTCGACCGTTACAATGAGCAGTTCTTC. Translated, it gives CASSFRDRGVDRYNEQFF.

This clonotype was seen only a few times. This chain joins TRBV12-3 or TRBV12-4 and TRBJ2-7; 8 bases are a match to TRBD2. The CDR3 covers 14 residues. Trimming at V came to 3 bases and at J to 6 bases, leaving 7 bases not matched to a gene. CDR3: CASSLGLVVSEQYF. For the CDR3, the DNA is TGTGCCAGCAGTTTGGGACTAGTAGTCTCCGAGCAGTACTTC.

The chain joins TRBV27 to TRBJ1-1; perhaps TRBD1 as D (5 bases). This CDR3 has 14 residues. CDR1 and CDR2 from the germline V gene are MNHEY and SMNVEV (reference sequence). V was pared by 5 bases and J by 1 base, with 11 bases between. This chain's CDR3 is CASSAGFGNTEAFF. The CDR3 region has the DNA TGTGCCAGCAGTGCAGGGTTTGGGAACACTGAAGCTTTCTTT.

This clonotype was picked up a small number of times. The chain is built from TRBV29-1 and TRBJ2-1, with D possibly TRBD2 on 6 matching bases. The V gene's germline CDR1 is SQVTM and CDR2 ANQGSEA. This CDR3 has 16 residues. V shed 0 bases and J shed 2 bases, with 14 bases lying between them. The CDR3 loop is CSVEEGRDFAYNEQFF. CDR3 in DNA: TGCAGCGTTGAAGAAGGCCGGGACTTCGCCTACAATGAGCAGTTCTTC.

This sequence joins TRBV27 and TRBJ1-6, with unresolved D. Germline assignment: CDR1 MNHEY and CDR2 SMNVEV (reference sequence). V lost 2 bases to trimming and J lost 8 bases, with 10 bases between them. The CDR3 spans 14 residues. CDR3 sequence reads: CASSLQTAYSPLHF. CDR3 coding DNA: TGTGCCAGCAGTTTACAAACCGCCTATTCACCCCTCCACTTT.

This chain joins TRBV5-1 and TRBJ2-1, with TRBD2 matching 10 bases. There are 16 residues in the CDR3. J lost 6 bases, V lost 2 bases, and 8 bases had no gene match. Germline lookup yields CDR1 SGHRS and CDR2 YFSETQ. CDR3 in amino acids: CASSFFPSGSGNEQFF. The CDR3 coding sequence is TGCGCCAGCAGCTTTTTCCCTAGCGGGAGTGGCAATGAGCAGTTCTTC.

V usage is TRBV7-7 and J usage is TRBJ2-3; no firm D call. Per germline, CDR1 SSHAT and CDR2 FNYEAQ (reference sequence). V lost 8 bases, J lost 1 base, and 13 bases lay in between. This CDR3 is built from 14 residues. CDR3 sequence (DNA): TGTGCCAGCGCGCAACGTACTGGCACAGATACGCAGTATTTT. Translating it yields CASAQRTGTDTQYF. The complete variable domain, with remaining parts taken from reference TRBV7-7 and TRBJ2-3, reads GAGVSQSPRYKVTKRGQDVTLRCDPISSHATLYWYQQALGQGPEFLTYFNYEAQPDKSGLPSDRFSAERPEGSISTLTIQRTEQRDSAMYRCASAQRTGTDTQYFGPGTRLTVL.

This chain links TRBV5-1 with TRBJ2-5; D assignment may be TRBD1 or TRBD2 (5 bases each). The CDR3 contains 11 residues. Trimming removed 7 bases from V and 5 bases from J, with 9 bases in between. In germline, CDR1 is SGHRS, CDR2 YFSETQ. CDR3 residues: CASLEGETQYF. CDR3 DNA sequence: TGCGCCAGCCTCGAGGGGGAGACCCAGTACTTC.

This clonotype was detected a few times. The gene calls are TRBV6-5 and TRBJ1-1; 7 bases fit TRBD1. Trimming took 3 bases from V and 4 from J; bases not matched to a gene: 8. The V gene's germline CDR1 is MNHEY and CDR2 SVGAGI. The CDR3 extends over 15 amino acids. The chain's CDR3 is CASSYTQGSITEAFF. Written as DNA, the CDR3 is TGTGCCAGCAGTTATACACAGGGGTCCATCACTGAAGCTTTCTTT.

Only a few counts were recorded for this clonotype. This chain links TRBV18 with TRBJ2-2; a weak D match, TRBD2 (5 bases). This CDR3 spans 12 amino acids. Per germline, CDR1 KGHSH and CDR2 LQKENI. Trimming stripped 5 bases from V and 7 bases from J, with 8 bases between. CDR3 nucleotides: TGTGCCAGCTCATACGGAGGCGGGGAGCTGTTTTTT. Residues: CASSYGGGELFF. The full variable domain, its missing parts supplied by reference TRBV18 and TRBJ2-2, is NAGVMQNPRHLVRRRGQEARLRCSPMKGHSHVYWYRQLPEEGLKFMVYLQKENIIDESGMPKERFSAEFPKEGPSILRIQQVVRGDSAAYFCASSYGGGELFFGEGSRLTVL.